This T cell receptor beta chain stems from a study of post-analysis software for immune sequencing data. Points from the study as a whole: Five or six TRBV segments appeared more often in patients than in controls, and TRBV5-6, TRBV5-1 and TRBV20-1 were among these.

Built from TCR beta cDNA, the libraries had unique molecular identifiers in them. TCRdb itself ran the PCR reads through MiXCR, one entry per CDR3 protein. The sample lists hundreds of thousands of distinct CDR3 sequences, under 70% occurring once. A word on this clonotype: The antigen is not known.

The CDR3 sequence is 14 residues long. The germline gives CDR1 SGHVS, CDR2 FNYEAQ. The chain is built from TRBV7-6 and TRBJ2-4, with unresolved D. Gene TRBJ2-7 matches the end of the DNA better, so the J call may be wrong. The TCR sequence derives from a girl aged 10 to 17 with multiple sclerosis. The sample taken for sequencing was blood. The CDR3 sequence is CASSLEVSSYEQYF. CDR3 coding DNA: TGTGCCAGCAGCTTAGAAGTAAGCTCCTACGAGCAGTACTTC.